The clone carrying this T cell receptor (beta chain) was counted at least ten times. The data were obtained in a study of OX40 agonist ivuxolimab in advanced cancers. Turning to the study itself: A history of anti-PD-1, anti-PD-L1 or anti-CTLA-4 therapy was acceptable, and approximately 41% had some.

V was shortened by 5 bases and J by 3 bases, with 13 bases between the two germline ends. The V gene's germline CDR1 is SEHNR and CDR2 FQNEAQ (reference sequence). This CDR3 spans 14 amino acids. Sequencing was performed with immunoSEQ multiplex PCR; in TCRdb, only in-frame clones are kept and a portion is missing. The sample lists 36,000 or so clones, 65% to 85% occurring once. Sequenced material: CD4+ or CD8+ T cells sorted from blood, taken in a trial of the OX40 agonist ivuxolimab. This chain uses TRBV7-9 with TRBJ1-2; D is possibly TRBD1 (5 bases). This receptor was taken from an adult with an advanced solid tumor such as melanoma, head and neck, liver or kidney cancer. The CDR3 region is CASSDSRVYYGYTF. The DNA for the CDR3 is TGTGCCAGCAGCGATAGCAGGGTTTACTATGGCTACACCTTC.